The rows below give T cell receptor beta chains drawn from one sample of a study of monozygotic twins with cystic fibrosis. Sequencing used immunoSEQ multiplex PCR; TCRdb keeps in-frame clones, though not all of them. This sample carries tens of thousands of clones, approximately 87% of them seen once, and the ten largest clones take roughly 1.2%. The sequencing input was blood. The receptor set was obtained from a woman in her twenties or thirties with cystic fibrosis. The CDR3 runs from the conserved cysteine through the conserved F or W. Each record gives: clone size, J gene, V gene, CDR3 protein. Not every row has a clone size; where given, it reads once, few, many or a size class.

abundance: -; j_gene: TRBJ1-1; v_gene: TRBV10-3; CDR3aa: CAIQPQLGTGTEAFF
abundance: once; j_gene: TRBJ1-2; v_gene: TRBV11-3; CDR3aa: CASSLNDRETYGYTF
abundance: -; j_gene: TRBJ1-1; v_gene: TRBV4-1; CDR3aa: CASSQDPGGEAFF
abundance: -; j_gene: TRBJ1-3; v_gene: TRBV4-3; CDR3aa: CASSQDLAGANLGNTIYF
abundance: -; j_gene: TRBJ1-4; v_gene: TRBV9; CDR3aa: CASSGQGEKLFF
abundance: -; j_gene: TRBJ1-1; v_gene: TRBV7-8; CDR3aa: CASSLALPRGGTEAFF
abundance: -; j_gene: TRBJ1-5; v_gene: TRBV27; CDR3aa: CASSLPKNGTGPDQPQHF
abundance: -; j_gene: TRBJ1-6; v_gene: TRBV2; CDR3aa: CASSEETGVYNSPLHF
abundance: once; j_gene: TRBJ1-1; v_gene: TRBV7-9; CDR3aa: CASSLSGGTEAFF
abundance: -; j_gene: TRBJ1-1; v_gene: TRBV21-1; CDR3aa: CASSKALSGGEVNTEAFF
abundance: -; j_gene: TRBJ2-3; v_gene: TRBV7-9; CDR3aa: CASSGQRGRGDTQYF
abundance: -; j_gene: TRBJ1-2; v_gene: TRBV5-4; CDR3aa: CASSFQGRGYGYTF
abundance: -; j_gene: TRBJ2-1; v_gene: TRBV10-1; CDR3aa: CASQTGGCSYNEQFF
abundance: -; j_gene: TRBJ2-7; v_gene: TRBV4-1; CDR3aa: CASSQGRGPSYEQYF
abundance: -; j_gene: TRBJ1-1; v_gene: TRBV6-5; CDR3aa: CASSYYGTEAFF
abundance: -; j_gene: TRBJ2-1; v_gene: TRBV6-5; CDR3aa: CASSYAQGYNEQFF
abundance: -; j_gene: TRBJ1-5; v_gene: TRBV10-3; CDR3aa: CAISESQGLYSNQPQHF
abundance: few; j_gene: TRBJ2-7; v_gene: TRBV11-2; CDR3aa: CASSTRWGVHEQYF
abundance: -; j_gene: TRBJ2-7; v_gene: TRBV9; CDR3aa: CASSPHGAGVEQYF
abundance: -; j_gene: TRBJ1-5; v_gene: TRBV7-2; CDR3aa: CASSLDNYSNQPQHF
abundance: -; j_gene: TRBJ2-7; v_gene: TRBV7-8; CDR3aa: CASSYGGFSYEQYF
abundance: -; j_gene: TRBJ1-1; v_gene: TRBV29-1; CDR3aa: CSVQDHAEAFF
abundance: -; j_gene: TRBJ2-7; v_gene: TRBV27; CDR3aa: CASSLSTSFRYEQYF
abundance: -; j_gene: TRBJ1-2; v_gene: TRBV13; CDR3aa: CASSPGDGYTF
abundance: -; j_gene: TRBJ2-6; v_gene: TRBV7-9; CDR3aa: CASSPPQSGANVLTF
abundance: -; j_gene: TRBJ2-1; v_gene: TRBV6-5; CDR3aa: CASSTGGYVHEQFF
abundance: once; j_gene: TRBJ2-7; v_gene: TRBV11-3; CDR3aa: CASSLGGIGSEQYF
abundance: -; j_gene: TRBJ2-3; v_gene: TRBV4-3; CDR3aa: CASSQVLAAKGDTQYF